Below, one T cell receptor beta chain is given with its context. This sample is part of a study of blood T cell repertoires in COVID-19. Study summary: Samples taken during acute and convalescent COVID-19 were collected in the United States, Italy and Spain.

Using immunoSEQ multiplex PCR, the repertoire was profiled, and TCRdb retains in-frame clones only, with some absent. The sample records 85,000 to 110,000 clones, approximately 89% being singletons. CDR1 is LGHNA, CDR2 YNFKEQ, per germline. The V and J ends lost 3 bases and 4 bases respectively, with 19 bases between them. The CDR3 spans 16 residues. This chain uses TRBV4-2 with TRBJ2-7; no clear D gene. The receptor comes from a woman of 80 years or more in a cohort sampled during active COVID-19. The sample was peripheral blood. CDR3 sequence reads: CASSQANQILVYEQYF. The DNA for the CDR3 is TGTGCCAGCAGCCAGGCCAATCAGATTTTGGTGTACGAGCAGTACTTC.